This T cell receptor (beta chain) is from a study of vaccination and CD4 T cells after COVID-19. As for the study in general: There were six male and four female convalescents, and two of them were Hispanic. In the control cultures, a CEFX pool, an HIV-1 Nef pool, or no peptide was supplied.

This sample's treatment: roughly ten-day PBMC culture with coronavirus spike peptide pools or control peptides (ViraFEST assay). An unexposed donor provided the CD4+ T cells, which were collected before the COVID-19 pandemic (2011-2018). The probes, which were SARS-CoV-2 S/N and four cold-coronavirus spikes, were applied to unexposed-donor CD4+ T cells, cells permitting. The CDR3 consists of 12 residues. Germline CDR1 is MDHEN and CDR2 is SYDVKM. Trimming removed 7 bases from V and 8 bases from J, with 14 bases in between. Sequencing of DNA taken from cultured CD4+ T cells relied on the Oncomine TCR Beta short-read assay. Cultured CD4+ T cells were the source of extracted genomic DNA. Each CDR3 protein gets one entry after TCRdb re-called the PCR reads with MiXCR. The profile covers about 10,000 distinct CDR3 sequences, with 30% to 35% appearing a single time and 25% to 35% taken by the ten largest.

As to this clonotype: The antigen remains undetermined.

The chain carries TRBV28 and TRBJ1-2, with D possibly being TRBD1 (5 bases). The TCR comes from a human donor in good health. The source material was CD4+ T cells from blood, cultured in vitro. The CDR3 here is CASTIQGGGYTF. The CDR3 DNA follows: TGTGCCAGCACCATCCAGGGTGGGGGCTACACCTTC.